The 16 T cell receptor beta chains given below trace back to one sample, sequenced in a study of blood T cells in healthy people across ages. Together with a sample-barcoded 5' primer, a J-beta primer mix was included in a second PCR lasting roughly 6 to 12 cycles. In TCRdb, the 5' RACE reads were re-called with MiXCR into one record per CDR3 protein. Of approximately 880,000 distinct CDR3 sequences in the sample, roughly 52% were seen once. Material for sequencing was blood. The receptors here all came from a man aged 25 to 45 in good health.

This clonotype has a handful of counts. This sequence joins TRBV28 and TRBJ2-7, with 9 positions matching TRBD1. Looked up from germline, CDR1 is MDHEN and CDR2 is SYDVKM. The CDR3 covers 16 residues. The V segment lost 7 bases and the J segment 1 base; nucleotides outside the gene matches: 11. CDR3 amino acids: CASTLQGAYSSYEQYF. The CDR3 DNA follows: TGTGCCAGCACCTTACAGGGGGCGTATAGTTCCTACGAGCAGTACTTC.

V usage is TRBV6-1 and J usage is TRBJ1-1; possibly TRBD1 for D (6 bases). Germline V gene sequence: CDR1 MNHNS, CDR2 SASEGT. This CDR3 comprises 12 residues. Trimming shortened V by 2 bases and J by 7 bases, and 8 bases separated the two germline ends. The CDR3 spells CASSEMDSEAFF. DNA for the CDR3: TGTGCCAGCAGTGAAATGGACAGTGAAGCTTTCTTT.

This clonotype was seen repeatedly, ten times or more. V gene TRBV4-1 combines with J gene TRBJ2-5, with no clear D. Germline CDR1 reads MGHRA; CDR2 reads YSYEKL. V was trimmed by 0 bases and J by 0 bases, leaving 8 bases between them. This CDR3 region has 15 residues. CDR3 region: CASSQDSVNQETQYF. The CDR3 coding sequence is TGCGCCAGCAGCCAAGATTCAGTCAACCAAGAGACCCAGTACTTC.

The chain recombines TRBV7-3 with TRBJ2-3, with D uncertain. Germline V gene sequence: CDR1 SGHTA, CDR2 FQGTGA. CDR3 length equals 15 residues. Trimming removed 3 bases from V and 2 bases from J, with 12 bases in between. CDR3 sequence: CASSFRDADTDTQYF. Here the CDR3 DNA reads TGTGCCAGCAGCTTCCGAGACGCGGACACAGATACGCAGTATTTT.

This chain links TRBV12-3 or TRBV12-4 with TRBJ1-4; 8 nucleotides agree with TRBD1. The ends lost 8 bases at V and 2 bases at J; junction bases unmatched: 13. This CDR3 region has 17 residues. CDR3 region: CASGVRGPIVTNEKLFF. Here the CDR3 DNA reads TGTGCCAGCGGGGTCAGGGGGCCTATTGTCACTAATGAAAAACTGTTTTTT.

The V and J genes are TRBV28 and TRBJ2-7; D gene unclear. V was clipped by 2 bases and J by 7 bases, with 15 bases between them. The CDR3 length is 14 residues. The germline gives CDR1 MDHEN, CDR2 SYDVKM. The CDR3 nucleotides read TGTGCCAGCAGTTTACAGTCCCCATTCGGGGAGCAGTACTTC. It yields the protein CASSLQSPFGEQYF.

The V call is TRBV7-2, the J call TRBJ1-5, with no clear D. Between the trimmed V and J ends, which lost 5 bases and 0 bases, there was a span of 11 bases. The CDR3 length is 15 residues. Germline CDR1 and CDR2: SGHTA and FQGNSA. The CDR3 DNA reads TGTGCCAGCAGCCTAGAGCAAAATAGCAATCAGCCCCAGCATTTT. As protein: CASSLEQNSNQPQHF.

The gene calls are TRBV6-1 and TRBJ2-1, with 11 bases aligning to TRBD2. The germline gives CDR1 MNHNS, CDR2 SASEGT. V lost 4 bases to trimming and J lost 2 bases; unmatched junction nucleotides: 7. The length of the CDR3 is 17 residues. CDR3 sequence reads: CASSVELAGGAYNEQFF. Here the CDR3 DNA reads TGTGCCAGCAGTGTCGAATTAGCGGGGGGGGCCTACAATGAGCAGTTCTTC.

This clonotype showed up just a few times. The chain uses TRBV12-3 or TRBV12-4 and TRBJ2-7; possible D gene TRBD1, 6 bases. The CDR3 extends over 13 amino acids. The V gene lost 6 bases and the J gene lost 3 bases, with 12 bases spanning the gap. The CDR3 nucleotides are TGTGCCAGCAGCCCGGACAGCCGCTACGAGCAGTACTTC. It encodes CASSPDSRYEQYF.

The CDR3 sequence: CASQSPNNEQFF. CDR3 bases: TGTGCCAGCCAATCTCCGAACAATGAGCAGTTCTTC. The J gene is TRBJ2-1, the V gene TRBV2; D gene unclear. CDR3 length: 12 amino acids. In germline, CDR1 is SNHLY, CDR2 FYNNEI. Trimming took off 8 bases at V and 5 bases at J, with 10 bases between the two ends. The full variable domain, completed using reference TRBV2 and TRBJ2-1, is EPEVTQTPSHQVTQMGQEVILRCVPISNHLYFYWYRQILGQKVEFLVSFYNNEISEKSEIFDDQFSVERPDGSNFTLKIRSTKLEDSAMYFCASQSPNNEQFFGPGTRLTVL.

V usage is TRBV6-5 and J usage is TRBJ1-2; no clear D gene. Trimming took 5 bases from V and 5 from J, leaving 21 bases between them. The germline gives CDR1 MNHEY, CDR2 SVGAGI. The CDR3 length is 16 residues. CDR3 sequence (DNA): TGTGCCAGCAGTCAACGAAGGGAGGCTACTGCTTATGGCTACACCTTC. As protein: CASSQRREATAYGYTF.

V and J are TRBV4-2 and TRBJ2-4; 7 bases fit TRBD1. The trim removed 0 bases at V and 7 bases at J, leaving 9 bases unmatched. This CDR3 has 16 amino acids. Germline V gives CDR1 LGHNA, CDR2 YNFKEQ. The CDR3 protein is CASSQDRTGALNIQYF. The CDR3 DNA follows: TGTGCCAGCAGCCAAGATCGAACAGGGGCTTTGAACATTCAGTACTTC.

The rearrangement links TRBV12-3 or TRBV12-4 to TRBJ1-4; TRBD1 agrees at 8 bases. The CDR3 contains 15 residues. The junction had 10 bases not matched to a gene; V was cut back by 5 bases and J by 8 bases. This CDR3 is CASSLRTGQGEKLFF. The CDR3 DNA reads TGTGCCAGCAGTCTCCGGACAGGGCAAGGAGAAAAACTGTTTTTT.

Comment on this clonotype: One end of the junction fails to match germline, which may point to a read error. In nucleotides, the CDR3 is TGTGCCGGCAGCGTAAGGACTAGCGATGAGCAGTTCTTC. This sequence encodes CAGSVRTSDEQFF. The J gene is TRBJ2-1, the V gene TRBV7-9; 9 bases align to TRBD2. This CDR3 is 13 amino acids long. Looked up from germline, CDR1 is SEHNR and CDR2 is FQNEAQ (reference sequence).

In this sample, this clonotype turned up a few times. This rearrangement joins TRBV9 to TRBJ2-1; no reliable D call. With 1 base removed from V and 10 bases from J, the gap between germline ends came to 9 bases. CDR3 length: 12 residues. Germline V gene data show CDR1 as SGDLS and CDR2 as YYNGEE. In nucleotides, the CDR3 is TGTGCCAGCAGCGTATATCTTGACGAGCAGTTCTTC. It is translated as CASSVYLDEQFF.

Turning to this clonotype: At one of its ends the junction is not consistent with the germline gene, which may arise from a read error. V and J are TRBV5-1 and TRBJ2-4; 10 bases map to TRBD2. This CDR3 region has 16 residues. Germline CDR1 and CDR2: SGHRS and YFSETQ. DNA for the CDR3: TGCGCCAGCAGCCACAGCGGGGGGGCTGCCAAAAGCATTCAGTACTTC. Translating it yields CASSHSGGAAKSIQYF.